Following are 17 T cell receptor beta chains from one sample sequenced in a study of CD8 T cells in ankylosing spondylitis. TCRdb used MiXCR to reprocess the 5' RACE reads, holding one entry per CDR3 protein. The table includes roughly 150,000 distinct CDR3 sequences, 9.8% detected once. The material sequenced was blood, either unsorted or a sorted T cell fraction (not recorded which). These receptor sequences come from a female donor with ankylosing spondylitis or in good health (not recorded which).

This chain joins TRBV6-5 and TRBJ2-5, with 9 bases fitting TRBD1. From germline, CDR1 is MNHEY and CDR2 SVGAGI. V gave up 0 bases and J gave up 3 bases; unmatched junction bases: 5. This CDR3 spans 16 amino acids. In DNA form, the CDR3 reads TGTGCCAGCAGTTACTCGATCTGGACAGGGGAAGAGACCCAGTACTTC. Translation gives CASSYSIWTGEETQYF.

This clonotype was counted between two and nine times. The chain links TRBV15 to TRBJ1-5; unclear D gene. CDR3 length: 13 amino acids. Trimming shortened V by 3 bases and J by 4 bases, and 7 bases separated the two germline ends. Germline CDR1 reads LNHNV; CDR2 reads YYDKDF (reference sequence). The CDR3 is CATSRRDNQPQHF. DNA for the CDR3: TGTGCCACCAGCAGGAGGGATAATCAGCCCCAGCATTTT.

The gene calls are TRBV7-3 and TRBJ2-1, with 8 nucleotides matching TRBD1. The V and J ends lost 5 bases and 6 bases, in that order; junction bases with no gene match: 6. CDR1 and CDR2 (germline): SGHTA, FQGTGA. CDR3 length: 14 residues. The CDR3 sequence is CASSLAGQGNEQFF. The DNA for the CDR3 is TGTGCCAGCAGCCTCGCCGGACAGGGCAATGAGCAGTTCTTC.

This clonotype was picked up many times. The gene calls are TRBV12-3 or TRBV12-4 and TRBJ2-4, with unresolved D. The length of the CDR3 is 11 residues. Trimming took 5 bases from V and 9 from J, leaving 8 bases between them. The CDR3 region is CASSLMGIQYF. In DNA form, the CDR3 reads TGTGCCAGCAGTCTCATGGGCATTCAGTACTTC.

This clonotype was found a few times. The chain combines TRBV3-1 with TRBJ2-3; 7 nucleotides line up with TRBD2. Trimming took 1 base from V and 3 from J; bases not matched to a gene: 1. The length of the CDR3 is 14 residues. The germline CDR1 and CDR2 sequences are LGHDT and YNNKEL (reference sequence). The CDR3, as DNA: TGTGCCAGCAGCCAAGTGGGGGGGACAGATACGCAGTATTTT. As protein: CASSQVGGTDTQYF.

This clonotype occurred many times. This chain connects TRBV7-2 to TRBJ1-6, with D maybe TRBD1 (6 bases). Trimming removed 3 bases at V and 7 bases at J, with 16 bases between. CDR3 length: 16 residues. Germline lookup yields CDR1 SGHTA and CDR2 FQGNSA. The chain's CDR3 is CASSFQGWGGNSPLHF. In DNA, the CDR3 is TGTGCCAGCAGCTTTCAGGGGTGGGGCGGCAATTCACCCCTCCACTTT.

This clonotype was seen ten or more times. The rearrangement uses TRBV12-3 or TRBV12-4 and TRBJ2-2; D uncertain. There are 12 residues in the CDR3. V was trimmed by 5 bases and J by 5 bases, leaving 6 bases between them. The CDR3 loop is CASSGLTGELFF. The CDR3 nucleotides read TGTGCCAGCAGTGGTCTTACCGGGGAGCTGTTTTTT.

The table lists this clonotype with a few counts. The chain recombines TRBV27 with TRBJ2-3, with D maybe TRBD2 (6 bases). This CDR3 has 18 amino acids. V dropped 6 bases and J dropped 2 bases, with 24 bases sitting between them. Germline V CDR1 and CDR2: MNHEY, SMNVEV (reference sequence). As DNA, the CDR3 is TGTGCCAGCAGGTGGAGGGCCCAAATACAAGGGGCCACAGATACGCAGTATTTT. It translates to CASRWRAQIQGATDTQYF.

This clonotype has more than one count but fewer than ten. This chain uses TRBV4-2 with TRBJ2-1, with D possibly matching TRBD2 (7 bases). The CDR3 spans 15 residues. Trimming took 4 bases from V and 9 from J, leaving 19 bases between them. The germline CDR1 and CDR2 sequences are LGHNA and YNFKEQ. CDR3 sequence reads: CASSPGLGGASEQFF. In DNA form, the CDR3 reads TGTGCCAGCAGCCCCGGCCTGGGGGGGGCGAGTGAGCAGTTCTTC.

The chain couples TRBV6-6 to TRBJ2-5; 10 bases fit TRBD2. Germline V CDR1 and CDR2: MNHNY, SVGAGI (reference sequence). This CDR3 has 12 amino acids. V gave up 6 bases and J gave up 5 bases; unmatched junction bases: 0. The CDR3 loop reads CASRTSGETQYF. CDR3 bases: TGTGCCAGCAGGACTAGCGGGGAGACCCAGTACTTC.

This rearrangement joins TRBV27 to TRBJ2-7, with D possibly being TRBD1 (6 bases). The CDR3 is 12 residues long. The V and J ends lost 2 bases and 7 bases respectively, with 9 bases between them. CDR1 is MNHEY and CDR2 is SMNVEV in the germline V gene (reference sequence). CDR3 loop: CASSLLQGEQYF. As DNA, the CDR3 is TGTGCCAGCAGTTTACTGCAGGGGGAGCAGTACTTC.

This clonotype was seen a few times. The chain couples TRBV20-1 to TRBJ1-2; no firm D call. Trimming took off 0 bases at V and 5 bases at J, with 13 bases between the two ends. The germline CDR1 and CDR2 sequences are DFQATT and SNEGSKA (reference sequence). There are 14 residues in the CDR3. This CDR3 reads CSARDRNHRYGYTF. The CDR3 DNA is TGCAGTGCTAGAGATCGCAATCACCGTTATGGCTACACCTTC.

This rearrangement joins TRBV7-2 to TRBJ2-1; the D gene is possibly TRBD2 (5 bases). The germline CDR1 and CDR2 sequences are SGHTA and FQGNSA. The V gene lost 6 bases and the J gene lost 3 bases, with 12 bases spanning the gap. This CDR3 has 14 residues. CDR3 coding DNA: TGTGCCAGCAGGGAGGCAGAATACTACAATGAGCAGTTCTTC. Its translation: CASREAEYYNEQFF. The full variable domain, with the rest looked up from reference TRBV7-2 and TRBJ2-1, is GAGVSQSPSNKVTEKGKDVELRCDPISGHTALYWYRQSLGQGLEFLIYFQGNSAPDKSGLPSDRFSAERTGGSVSTLTIQRTQQEDSAVYLCASREAEYYNEQFFGPGTRLTVL.

This clonotype has more than one count but fewer than ten. This sequence joins TRBV7-9 and TRBJ2-1, with a possible D match to TRBD2 (6 bases). Trimming pared 1 base from V and 4 bases from J, leaving 11 bases between. Germline-derived CDR1 and CDR2 are SEHNR and FQNEAQ (reference sequence). The length of the CDR3 is 15 residues. CDR3 DNA sequence: TGTGCCAGCAGCTTAGGCGGGATTCCTTACAATGAGCAGTTCTTC. This codes for CASSLGGIPYNEQFF.

This clonotype came up a few times. The chain links TRBV9 to TRBJ1-1; D may be TRBD1 (6 bases). V was trimmed by 2 bases and J by 8 bases, leaving 10 bases between them. Germline lookup yields CDR1 SGDLS and CDR2 YYNGEE. This CDR3 is built from 12 residues. The CDR3 loop reads CASSVRGSEAFF. The CDR3 region has the DNA TGTGCCAGCAGCGTCAGGGGTTCCGAAGCTTTCTTT.

The chain joins TRBV27 to TRBJ1-1, with D uncertain. The CDR3 totals 11 residues. CDR1 MNHEY and CDR2 SMNVEV come from the germline V gene (reference sequence). V gave up 9 bases and J gave up 6 bases, with 11 bases separating them. CDR3 protein: CARREIAEAFF. Here the CDR3 DNA reads TGTGCCAGAAGGGAGATTGCTGAAGCTTTCTTT.

V and J are TRBV10-2 and TRBJ1-2; D perhaps matches TRBD1 (6 bases). This CDR3 is built from 13 residues. V lost 7 bases and J lost 1, with 10 bases in between. Germline-derived CDR1 and CDR2 are WSHSY and SAAADI. The CDR3 spells CASTPDSNYGYTF. In DNA, the CDR3 is TGCGCCAGCACGCCGGACAGTAACTATGGCTACACCTTC.